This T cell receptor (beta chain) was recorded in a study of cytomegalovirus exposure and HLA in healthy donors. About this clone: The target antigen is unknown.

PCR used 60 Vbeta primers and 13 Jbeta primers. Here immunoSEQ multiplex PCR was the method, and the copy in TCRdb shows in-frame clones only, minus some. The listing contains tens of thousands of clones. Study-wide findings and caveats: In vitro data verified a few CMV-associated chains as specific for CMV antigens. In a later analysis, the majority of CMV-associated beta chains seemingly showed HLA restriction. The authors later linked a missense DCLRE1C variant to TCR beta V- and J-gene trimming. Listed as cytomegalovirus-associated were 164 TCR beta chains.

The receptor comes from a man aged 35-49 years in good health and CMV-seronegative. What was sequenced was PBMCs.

As DNA, the CDR3 is TGTGCCAGTAGTATCTTGCCGGACAGGGAGAAATATCGCGAGCAGTACTTC. Translated: CASSILPDREKYREQYF. This chain links TRBV19 with TRBJ2-7; 8 nucleotides match TRBD1. Germline CDR1 reads LNHDA; CDR2 reads SQIVND (reference sequence). CDR3 length: 17 residues. The junction had 16 bases not matched to a gene; V was cut back by 3 bases and J by 6 bases.